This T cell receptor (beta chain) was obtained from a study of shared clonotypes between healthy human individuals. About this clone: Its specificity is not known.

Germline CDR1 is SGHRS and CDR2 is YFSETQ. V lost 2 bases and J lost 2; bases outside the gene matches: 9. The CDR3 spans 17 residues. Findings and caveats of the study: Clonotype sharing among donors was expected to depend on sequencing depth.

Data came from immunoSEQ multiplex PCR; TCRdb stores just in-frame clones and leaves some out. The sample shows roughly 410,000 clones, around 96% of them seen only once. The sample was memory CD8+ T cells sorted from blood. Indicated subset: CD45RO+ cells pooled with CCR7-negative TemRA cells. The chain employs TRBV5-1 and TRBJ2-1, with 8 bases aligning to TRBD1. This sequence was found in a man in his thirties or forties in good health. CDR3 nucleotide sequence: TGCGCCAGCAGCTTAAACTACGACAGGGGCCCCTACAATGAGCAGTTCTTC. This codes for CASSLNYDRGPYNEQFF.